This entry lists 26 T cell receptor beta chains sequenced from one sample in a study of shared clonotypes between healthy human individuals. Naive-designated CD8 cells lacked CD45RO, were positively enriched for CCR7, and omitted terminally differentiated effector memory CD45RA+ cells. Generated by immunoSEQ multiplex PCR, the TCRdb table keeps only in-frame clones and is missing some. This table holds some 2,100,000 clones, about 93% found once. Sequences were obtained from naive CD8+ T cells from PBMCs. All receptors come from a man younger than 35 in good health. Some clones in this sample may be carry-over from other donors' samples.

The rearrangement links TRBV2 to TRBJ1-4; 7 bases line up with TRBD1. Germline V lookup: CDR1 SNHLY, CDR2 FYNNEI. The J segment lost 8 bases and the V segment lost 4 bases, leaving 10 bases of the junction unmatched. The CDR3 consists of 15 residues. CDR3 coding DNA: TGTGCCAGCAGTGTCGGGTTGGGACAGTGGGAAAAACTGTTTTTT. It is translated as CASSVGLGQWEKLFF.

CDR3 residues: CASSPGLNTMEFF. CDR3 sequence (DNA): TGTGCCAGCAGCCCAGGGTTAAATACTATGGAGTTCTTC. The chain has TRBV11-2 and TRBJ2-1; D might be TRBD1 (5 bases). Trimming removed 5 bases from V and 14 bases from J, with 19 bases in between. The CDR3 runs to 13 residues. Germline V lookup: CDR1 SGHAT, CDR2 FQNNGV.

As regards this clone: The same CDR3 can be traced to other DNA sequences in this sample. This chain joins TRBV28 and TRBJ2-7, with 8 bases fitting TRBD2. The CDR3 is made up of 14 amino acids. Germline assignment: CDR1 MDHEN and CDR2 SYDVKM. V dropped 5 bases and J dropped 2; count of bases not matched to a gene: 5. This chain's CDR3 is CASSPLGGAYEQYF. In DNA, the CDR3 is TGTGCCAGCAGTCCGCTCGGGGGGGCCTACGAGCAGTACTTC.

The chain carries TRBV5-6 and TRBJ1-3; D ambiguous. The CDR3 is made up of 15 amino acids. V lost 4 bases, J lost 3 bases, and 14 bases lay in between. Germline-derived CDR1 and CDR2 are SGHDT and YYEEEE. In DNA form, the CDR3 reads TGTGCCAGCAGCCCTGTGTCGGGAGTTGGAAACACCATATATTTT. Its protein product is CASSPVSGVGNTIYF.

This clone was detected only once. J is TRBJ2-7 and V is TRBV5-6, with D tentatively TRBD2 (6 bases). This CDR3 spans 13 amino acids. V gave up 4 bases and J gave up 3 bases, with 11 bases separating them. Germline loops: CDR1 SGHDT, CDR2 YYEEEE. The DNA of the CDR3 is TGTGCCAGCAGCCACGTGGGGGGCTACGAGCAGTACTTC. Its protein is CASSHVGGYEQYF.

Turning to this clone: Within the sample, other DNA sequences also encode this same CDR3. J is TRBJ2-7 and V is TRBV6-5; 11 nucleotides agree with TRBD1. From germline, CDR1 is MNHEY and CDR2 SVGAGI. The CDR3 extends over 15 amino acids. Germline trimming cut 2 bases from V and 1 base from J; bases unmatched to any gene: 1. DNA of the CDR3: TGTGCCAGCAGTTACGGGACAGGGGGATCCTACGAGCAGTACTTC. Residues: CASSYGTGGSYEQYF.

This chain uses TRBV7-8 with TRBJ1-4; D is unresolved. The CDR3 runs 15 residues. Trimming took 5 bases from V and 5 from J, leaving 15 bases between them. Germline lookup yields CDR1 SGHVS and CDR2 FQNEAQ. The CDR3 spells CASSTRSGDNEKLFF. The CDR3 coding sequence is TGTGCCAGCAGCACACGGAGCGGTGACAATGAAAAACTGTTTTTT.

The genes are TRBV11-1 and TRBJ2-7; 10 positions match TRBD2. Germline assignment: CDR1 SGHAT and CDR2 FQDESV (reference sequence). Trimming at V came to 1 base and at J to 7 bases, leaving 16 bases not matched to a gene. CDR3 length equals 18 residues. The CDR3 protein is CASSLEGLAGVGSREQYF. The CDR3 DNA follows: TGTGCCAGCAGCTTAGAGGGCCTAGCGGGAGTTGGCTCGCGGGAGCAGTACTTC.

The chain joins TRBV6-1 to TRBJ2-7; D may be TRBD1 (7 bases). Per germline, CDR1 MNHNS and CDR2 SASEGT. V shed 1 base and J shed 4 bases, with 14 bases lying between them. This CDR3 has 15 residues. In DNA, the CDR3 is TGTGCCAGCAGTGAAGAGGCAGGGGGGTGGTACGAGCAGTACTTC. It encodes CASSEEAGGWYEQYF.

The V gene is TRBV7-8, the J gene TRBJ2-5; D gene ambiguous. Trimming shortened V by 5 bases and J by 0 bases, and 7 bases separated the two germline ends. The V gene's germline CDR1 is SGHVS and CDR2 FQNEAQ. This CDR3 is built from 13 residues. The CDR3 nucleotides are TGTGCCAGCAGCAACCGGGACCAAGAGACCCAGTACTTC. Translating it yields CASSNRDQETQYF.

Regarding this clone: At the DNA level, this CDR3 is encoded by other sequences in the same sample as well. This sequence joins TRBV27 and TRBJ2-7; 7 bases agree with TRBD1. There are 13 residues in the CDR3. V dropped 3 bases and J dropped 3; count of bases not matched to a gene: 2. From germline, CDR1 is MNHEY and CDR2 SMNVEV (reference sequence). CDR3 loop: CASSFAGGYEQYF. CDR3 coding DNA: TGTGCCAGCAGTTTCGCAGGGGGCTACGAGCAGTACTTC.

The rearrangement links TRBV27 to TRBJ1-5; TRBD1 matches 7 bases. There are 15 residues in the CDR3. Trimming cost V 6 bases and J 5 bases; bases outside gene matches: 10. Germline loops: CDR1 MNHEY, CDR2 SMNVEV (reference sequence). The CDR3: CASSLGPGGYQPQHF. The CDR3 coding sequence is TGTGCCAGCAGCTTAGGGCCAGGGGGATATCAGCCCCAGCATTTT.

This chain links TRBV29-1 with TRBJ2-7; D is unresolved. The CDR3 has 13 amino acids. Germline V gene data show CDR1 as SQVTM and CDR2 as ANQGSEA. V shed 7 bases and J shed 3 bases, with 16 bases lying between them. CDR3 bases: TGCAGCGCCCTCGAGCCGAACCACTACGAGCAGTACTTC. The encoded protein is CSALEPNHYEQYF.

In regard to this clone: In the same sample, other DNA sequences code for this CDR3. V is TRBV18 and J is TRBJ2-1; 10 bases agree with TRBD2. V trimming: 3 bases; J trimming: 4 bases; junction bases outside the gene matches: 3. This CDR3 is built from 15 residues. Germline CDR1 is KGHSH and CDR2 is LQKENI. This CDR3 is CASSPPLAGYNEQFF. CDR3 coding DNA: TGTGCCAGCTCACCCCCACTAGCGGGATACAATGAGCAGTTCTTC.

The chain employs TRBV6-1 and TRBJ1-2; D gene ambiguous. Germline lookup yields CDR1 MNHNS and CDR2 SASEGT. Trimming took off 6 bases at V and 0 bases at J, with 14 bases between the two ends. The CDR3 covers 15 residues. The CDR3 here is CASSPPATANYGYTF. In DNA, the CDR3 is TGTGCCAGCAGCCCCCCCGCGACCGCTAACTATGGCTACACCTTC.

The rearrangement links TRBV7-8 to TRBJ1-5; 7 bases fit TRBD1. Germline V lookup: CDR1 SGHVS, CDR2 FQNEAQ. This CDR3 region has 17 residues. V lost 4 bases to trimming and J lost 7 bases; unmatched junction nucleotides: 16. The CDR3: CASSSDSTGRLRQPQHF. CDR3 coding DNA: TGTGCCAGCAGCTCGGATTCGACAGGGAGACTTAGGCAGCCCCAGCATTTT.

The chain combines TRBV4-3 with TRBJ2-7; D may be TRBD1 (5 bases). The CDR3 consists of 14 residues. Per germline, CDR1 LGHNA and CDR2 YSLEER. V was pared by 0 bases and J by 5 bases, with 11 bases between. CDR3 bases: TGCGCCAGCAGCCAAGATTCAGGGAAACACGAGCAGTACTTC. Encoded protein: CASSQDSGKHEQYF.

This clone was seen only once. The gene calls are TRBV9 and TRBJ2-3; D is possibly TRBD2 (6 bases). This CDR3 is built from 14 residues. Germline V gene sequence: CDR1 SGDLS, CDR2 YYNGEE. Trimming stripped 2 bases from V and 3 bases from J, with 10 bases between. The CDR3 spells CASSVSGKTDTQYF. CDR3 DNA: TGTGCCAGCAGCGTTAGCGGCAAAACAGATACGCAGTATTTT.

This clone was observed once. The chain links TRBV11-2 to TRBJ1-4; D is ambiguous. Trimming took off 3 bases at V and 8 bases at J, with 13 bases between the two ends. The CDR3 runs to 14 residues. Germline values: CDR1 SGHAT, CDR2 FQNNGV. The CDR3 bases are TGTGCCAGCAGCTTCACGGCAGGTGGCGAAAAACTGTTTTTT. Translated, it gives CASSFTAGGEKLFF.

The chain has TRBV7-9 and TRBJ1-5; D remains unclear. This CDR3 is 15 amino acids long. Trimming cost V 5 bases and J 6 bases, with 17 bases left between them. Germline V gene data show CDR1 as SEHNR and CDR2 as FQNEAQ (reference sequence). DNA of the CDR3: TGTGCCAGCAGCCCCCTTCTCGGGGAATCTCAGCCCCAGCATTTT. This translates into CASSPLLGESQPQHF.

This clone was seen once. This chain uses TRBV5-4 with TRBJ2-7; D is ambiguous. The V gene lost 6 bases and the J gene lost 1 base, with 14 bases spanning the gap. The CDR3 is 14 residues long. CDR1 and CDR2 from the germline V gene are SGHNT and YYREEE (reference sequence). CDR3 residues: CASTPDLSSYEQYF. The CDR3 nucleotides are TGTGCCAGCACCCCGGACCTTTCTTCCTACGAGCAGTACTTC.

J is TRBJ2-7 and V is TRBV10-2; D tentatively reads TRBD1 or TRBD2 (5 bases each). V lost 10 bases and J lost 2, with 15 bases in between. The CDR3 spans 13 residues. Germline CDR1 and CDR2: WSHSY and SAAADI. The CDR3 loop reads CATNNRDPYEQYF. DNA for the CDR3: TGCGCCACCAATAACCGGGACCCCTACGAGCAGTACTTC.

This chain connects TRBV5-1 to TRBJ1-2; D is undetermined. CDR1 SGHRS and CDR2 YFSETQ come from the germline V gene. The CDR3 runs to 15 residues. Between the trimmed V and J ends, which lost 0 bases and 6 bases, there was a span of 15 bases. The CDR3, as DNA: TGCGCCAGCAGCTTGGCCCACGACGGTGCGGATGGCTACACCTTC. Translated, it gives CASSLAHDGADGYTF.

The V call is TRBV27, the J call TRBJ2-7; D uncertain. Per the germline V gene, CDR1 is MNHEY and CDR2 is SMNVEV (reference sequence). The CDR3 length is 16 residues. V lost 4 bases and J 0 bases, leaving 16 bases between the germline ends. The CDR3 loop reads CASSSSETQSSYEQYF. The CDR3 region has the DNA TGTGCCAGCAGTTCCTCTGAGACCCAAAGCTCCTACGAGCAGTACTTC.

The DNA of the CDR3 is TGTGCCATCTGCCCCGGGAGAGGGTCCTACGAGCAGTACTTC. Translating it yields CAICPGRGSYEQYF. This chain links TRBV10-3 with TRBJ2-7; perhaps TRBD2 as D (6 bases). Germline V gene data show CDR1 as ENHRY and CDR2 as SYGVKD. The V end lost 8 bases, the J end lost 1 base, and 15 bases lay between the germline ends. The CDR3 consists of 14 residues.

The rearrangement uses TRBV5-4 and TRBJ1-2; D call uncertain. The CDR3 contains 13 residues. Per germline, CDR1 SGHNT and CDR2 YYREEE (reference sequence). V shed 2 bases and J shed 6 bases, with 11 bases lying between them. The CDR3 coding sequence is TGTGCCAGCAGCTTCTCAGGAAGCGATGGCTACACCTTC. Its protein is CASSFSGSDGYTF.